The entry below describes one T cell receptor (beta chain). The target antigen is unknown. Here immunoSEQ multiplex PCR was the method, and the copy in TCRdb shows in-frame clones only, minus some. The table lists about 64,000 clones, under 80% of them singletons, with roughly a quarter in the top ten. The data were obtained in a study of vaccination effects on CD4 cells after COVID-19. Looking at the study overall: All study participants received two doses of BNT162b2 or mRNA-1273 vaccine. Convalescent patients (n = two) were sampled 16 days and one week prevaccination. Overall study results and limits: Clones from infection and from vaccination both contracted markedly late after vaccination.

Upon completion of approximately ten days in culture, CD4+ T cells were isolated. Both day 3 and day 7 saw half the medium replaced with IL-2 medium. Germline CDR1 SGHTA, CDR2 FQGNSA. The V end was cut by 1 base, the J end by 5 bases, with 15 bases between. The CDR3 covers 16 residues. The clonotype comes from a human donor who had a prior SARS-CoV-2 infection. The sequences come from CD4+ T cells from PBMCs cultured without peptide, collected before COVID-19 vaccination. This chain links TRBV7-2 with TRBJ2-1, with D tentatively TRBD2 (6 bases). CDR3 DNA sequence: TGTGCCAGCAGCTTAGTTTTCGGGGCGGGGAACAATGAGCAGTTCTTC. Its translation is CASSLVFGAGNNEQFF.